These 21 T cell receptor beta chains came from one sample sequenced in a study of beta chain features in type 1 diabetes. Expressed TCRB transcripts were sequenced after all isolated RNA was converted to cDNA. This table comes from immunoSEQ multiplex PCR, and its TCRdb copy is limited to in-frame clones, with some not included. Among around 400,000 clones, about 12% were seen once, and the ten largest hold more than 0.015%. The sample consisted of naive CD4+ T cells from blood. Receptors were obtained from a man between 18 and 29 years old in good health.

Only a few counts were recorded for this clone. V usage is TRBV5-1 and J usage is TRBJ2-2; D remains ambiguous. Germline V gives CDR1 SGHRS, CDR2 YFSETQ. The CDR3 is 14 residues long. V dropped 2 bases and J dropped 3 bases, with 8 bases sitting between them. CDR3 residues: CASSFFRDTGELFF. CDR3 coding DNA: TGCGCCAGCAGCTTTTTCCGGGACACCGGGGAGCTGTTTTTT.

A few counts support this clone. The chain uses TRBV7-2 and TRBJ1-2; 7 bases are shared with TRBD1. The CDR3 runs 14 residues. Trimming at V came to 6 bases and at J to 2 bases, leaving 6 bases not matched to a gene. Germline CDR1 SGHTA, CDR2 FQGNSA. The CDR3 is CASSWTGQNYGYTF. CDR3 coding DNA: TGTGCCAGCAGTTGGACAGGCCAGAACTATGGCTACACCTTC.

This clone came up a few times. This chain links TRBV20-1 with TRBJ1-1; tentatively, D is TRBD1 (5 bases). CDR3 length: 11 amino acids. With 5 bases removed from V and 11 bases from J, the gap between germline ends came to 15 bases. Germline loops: CDR1 DFQATT, CDR2 SNEGSKA (reference sequence). Here the CDR3 reads CSAPGLSGAFF. The CDR3 coding sequence is TGCAGTGCTCCAGGGCTGTCCGGCGCTTTCTTT.

The chain combines TRBV5-4 with TRBJ2-1; TRBD2 agrees at 7 bases. CDR1 is SGHNT and CDR2 is YYREEE in the germline V gene (reference sequence). V lost 4 bases and J lost 7; bases outside the gene matches: 11. The CDR3 sequence is 15 residues long. The CDR3 sequence: CASSHGTTLGNEQFF. The CDR3 DNA sequence: TGTGCCAGCAGCCACGGGACTACACTTGGGAATGAGCAGTTCTTC.

This clone was detected a few times. The chain carries TRBV10-3 and TRBJ2-1; 8 bases map to TRBD1. The length of the CDR3 is 12 residues. The trim removed 6 bases at V and 9 bases at J, leaving 4 bases unmatched. CDR1 and CDR2 from the germline V gene are ENHRY and SYGVKD. CDR3: CAIRPGGGEQFF. CDR3 DNA sequence: TGTGCCATCAGGCCAGGGGGCGGTGAGCAGTTCTTC.

This chain uses TRBV19 with TRBJ1-1; 12 bases map to TRBD1. The CDR3 length is 13 residues. Germline V gene lookup returns CDR1 LNHDA and CDR2 SQIVND (reference sequence). Unmatched junction bases numbered 6, after V lost 5 bases and J lost 11 bases. As DNA, the CDR3 is TGTGCCAGTAGTCCCGGGACAGGGGGCGAGGCTTTCTTT. This codes for CASSPGTGGEAFF.

The chain is built from TRBV4-3 and TRBJ2-5; 9 bases are a match to TRBD1. CDR3 length: 13 residues. Germline-derived CDR1 and CDR2 are LGHNA and YSLEER. The V segment lost 0 bases and the J segment 10 bases; nucleotides outside the gene matches: 3. Here the CDR3 reads CASSQEETGGQYF. The CDR3 nucleotides read TGCGCCAGCAGCCAAGAAGAGACAGGGGGCCAGTACTTC.

This clone appeared a few times. The chain uses TRBV19 and TRBJ2-3; TRBD1 is a possible D gene (6 bases). The V gene lost 5 bases and the J gene lost 3 bases, with 15 bases spanning the gap. This CDR3 is built from 15 residues. Germline V gene lookup returns CDR1 LNHDA and CDR2 SQIVND (reference sequence). The CDR3 coding sequence is TGTGCCAGTAGTGACGAGGGCAGGGGAACAGATACGCAGTATTTT. It is translated as CASSDEGRGTDTQYF.

This clone occurred a few times. The chain joins TRBV7-2 to TRBJ2-7; TRBD1 agrees at 10 bases. The CDR3 covers 15 residues. Losses at the gene ends were 5 bases for V and 5 bases for J; bases not matched to a gene: 9. Germline CDR1 reads SGHTA; CDR2 reads FQGNSA. CDR3 DNA: TGTGCCAGCAGCCCCAGGACAGGGGGAGTGGACGAGCAGTACTTC. It encodes CASSPRTGGVDEQYF. The whole variable domain, filled in from reference TRBV7-2 and TRBJ2-7, reads GAGVSQSPSNKVTEKGKDVELRCDPISGHTALYWYRQSLGQGLEFLIYFQGNSAPDKSGLPSDRFSAERTGGSVSTLTIQRTQQEDSAVYLCASSPRTGGVDEQYFGPGTRLTVT.

J is TRBJ2-7 and V is TRBV28, with a tentative D call TRBD1 (5 bases). CDR3 length: 11 residues. CDR1 MDHEN and CDR2 SYDVKM come from the germline V gene. Trimming removed 10 bases at V and 6 bases at J, with 13 bases between. As DNA, the CDR3 is TGTGCCACCTTAGACAGTGGCGAGCAGTACTTC. This sequence encodes CATLDSGEQYF.

This clone was seen only a few times. The chain couples TRBV5-1 to TRBJ2-1, with 9 bases identical to TRBD2. This CDR3 is 14 amino acids long. With 8 bases clipped from V and 8 bases from J, the junction kept 11 bases outside the gene matches. Looked up from germline, CDR1 is SGHRS and CDR2 is YFSETQ. The CDR3 region is CASSIAGGPDEQFF. CDR3 nucleotide sequence: TGCGCCAGTTCGATTGCGGGAGGGCCAGATGAGCAGTTCTTC.

This clone was seen a handful of times. Other DNA variants within this sample encode the same CDR3. The J gene is TRBJ2-3, the V gene TRBV20-1; D remains unclear. This CDR3 region has 10 residues. The ends were cut back, 3 bases at V and 6 bases at J, with 4 bases in the middle. Germline-derived CDR1 and CDR2 are DFQATT and SNEGSKA (reference sequence). Here the CDR3 DNA reads TGCAGTGCTAGTAGTGATACGCAGTATTTT. It encodes CSASSDTQYF.

This sequence joins TRBV5-6 and TRBJ2-5, with 8 positions matching TRBD2. CDR3 length: 14 amino acids. Germline V CDR1 and CDR2: SGHDT, YYEEEE. Trimming at V came to 4 bases and at J to 4 bases, leaving 6 bases not matched to a gene. The chain's CDR3 is CASSLPGLGETQYF. CDR3 DNA: TGTGCCAGCAGCCTCCCGGGACTAGGAGAGACCCAGTACTTC.

This chain joins TRBV4-3 and TRBJ1-5; 7 nucleotides match TRBD1. The length of the CDR3 is 15 residues. Trimming at V came to 4 bases and at J to 7 bases, leaving 10 bases not matched to a gene. The V gene's germline CDR1 is LGHNA and CDR2 YSLEER. CDR3 nucleotide sequence: TGCGCCAGCAGCCTAGCAAGGACAGGTGGGCAGCCCCAGCATTTT. Protein sequence: CASSLARTGGQPQHF.

There are a few counts of this clone. The chain recombines TRBV5-1 with TRBJ2-1; 9 nucleotides match TRBD2. With V trimmed by 4 bases and J by 5 bases, 4 bases remained unmatched. Germline CDR1 is SGHRS and CDR2 is YFSETQ. The CDR3 runs to 14 residues. CDR3 sequence reads: CASSPRLADNEQFF. The CDR3 nucleotides read TGCGCCAGCAGCCCTCGACTAGCGGACAATGAGCAGTTCTTC.

Only a few counts were recorded for this clone. The gene calls are TRBV7-9 and TRBJ2-3; TRBD2 is a possible D gene (6 bases). This CDR3 has 14 residues. Germline CDR1 reads SEHNR; CDR2 reads FQNEAQ (reference sequence). V was pared by 5 bases and J by 14 bases, with 23 bases between. The CDR3: CASSAMTGTGFWYF. The CDR3, as DNA: TGTGCCAGCAGCGCCATGACCGGGACTGGATTTTGGTATTTT.

This clone showed up just a few times. The V call is TRBV7-9, the J call TRBJ1-1, with TRBD1 identical over 9 bases. With 1 base clipped from V and 1 base from J, the junction kept 4 bases outside the gene matches. This CDR3 has 16 amino acids. Germline CDR1 is SEHNR and CDR2 is FQNEAQ (reference sequence). The CDR3 DNA sequence: TGTGCCAGCAGCTTAGGACAGGGGGTGGCGAACACTGAAGCTTTCTTT. Translating it yields CASSLGQGVANTEAFF.

At least ten counts were recorded for this clone. The genes are TRBV29-1 and TRBJ2-1; D might be TRBD1 (6 bases). This CDR3 has 13 residues. V lost 4 bases and J 5 bases, leaving 12 bases between the germline ends. From germline, CDR1 is SQVTM and CDR2 ANQGSEA. In DNA, the CDR3 is TGCAGCGTTGCAGGGGATGTGGACAATGAGCAGTTCTTC. Its translation: CSVAGDVDNEQFF.

V is TRBV28 and J is TRBJ2-3; 8 bases line up with TRBD1. The junction had 5 bases not matched to a gene; V was cut back by 7 bases and J by 2 bases. The CDR3 contains 14 residues. CDR1 is MDHEN, CDR2 SYDVKM, per germline. As DNA, the CDR3 is TGTGCCAGCATAGACAGGGGCCTCACAGATACGCAGTATTTT. It is translated as CASIDRGLTDTQYF. The complete variable domain, with remaining parts taken from reference TRBV28 and TRBJ2-3, reads DVKVTQSSRYLVKRTGEKVFLECVQDMDHENMFWYRQDPGLGLRLIYFSYDVKMKEKGDIPEGYSVSREKKERFSLILESASTNQTSMYLCASIDRGLTDTQYFGPGTRLTVL.

This clone was found a few times. The rearrangement joins TRBV11-2 to TRBJ2-1; 10 bases align to TRBD2. V shed 7 bases and J 8 bases; nucleotides not matched to a gene: 11. Germline V lookup: CDR1 SGHAT, CDR2 FQNNGV. The CDR3 runs to 15 residues. CDR3 amino acids: CASNLGASGGYEQFF. Here the CDR3 DNA reads TGTGCCAGCAACCTGGGGGCTAGCGGGGGCTATGAGCAGTTCTTC.

The sample holds a few counts of this clone. The CDR3 region has the DNA TGTGCCAGCAGCTTTACGACTGCCACAGATACGCAGTATTTT. The encoded protein is CASSFTTATDTQYF. The chain recombines TRBV7-2 with TRBJ2-3; D gene uncertain. The CDR3 is 14 residues long. Deletions cut 3 bases from V and 2 bases from J, with 9 bases between. Germline values: CDR1 SGHTA, CDR2 FQGNSA. Full variable domain (outside the CDR3, taken from reference TRBV7-2 and TRBJ2-3): GAGVSQSPSNKVTEKGKDVELRCDPISGHTALYWYRQSLGQGLEFLIYFQGNSAPDKSGLPSDRFSAERTGGSVSTLTIQRTQQEDSAVYLCASSFTTATDTQYFGPGTRLTVL.